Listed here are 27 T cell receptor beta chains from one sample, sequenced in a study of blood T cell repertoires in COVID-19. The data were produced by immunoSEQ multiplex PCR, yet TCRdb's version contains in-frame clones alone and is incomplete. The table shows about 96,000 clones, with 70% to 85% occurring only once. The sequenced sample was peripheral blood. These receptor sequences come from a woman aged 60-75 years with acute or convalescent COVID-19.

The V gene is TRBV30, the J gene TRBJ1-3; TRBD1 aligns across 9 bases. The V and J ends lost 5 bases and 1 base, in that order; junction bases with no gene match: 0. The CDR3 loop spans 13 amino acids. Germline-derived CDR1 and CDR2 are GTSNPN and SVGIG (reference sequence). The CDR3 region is CAWGTGSGNTIYF. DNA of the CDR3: TGTGCCTGGGGGACAGGGTCTGGAAACACCATATATTTT.

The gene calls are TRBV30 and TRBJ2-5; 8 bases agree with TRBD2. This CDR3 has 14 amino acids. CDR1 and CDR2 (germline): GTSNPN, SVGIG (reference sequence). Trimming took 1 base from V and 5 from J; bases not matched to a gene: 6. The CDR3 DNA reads TGTGCCTGGAGTGGAGGTAGCGGGGTGGAGACCCAGTACTTC. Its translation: CAWSGGSGVETQYF.

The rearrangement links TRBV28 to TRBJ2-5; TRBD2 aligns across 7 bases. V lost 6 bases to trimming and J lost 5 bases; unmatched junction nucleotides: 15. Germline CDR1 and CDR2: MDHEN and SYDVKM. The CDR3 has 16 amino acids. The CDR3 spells CASSSSAGTSGETQYF. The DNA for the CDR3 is TGTGCCAGCAGCTCCTCAGCGGGGACCTCGGGGGAGACCCAGTACTTC.

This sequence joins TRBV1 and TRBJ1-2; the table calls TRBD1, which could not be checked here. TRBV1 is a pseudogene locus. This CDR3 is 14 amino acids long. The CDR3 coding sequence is TGCACCAGCAGCCAAGATACAGATCAGGGTGGCTACACCTTC. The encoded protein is CTSSQDTDQGGYTF.

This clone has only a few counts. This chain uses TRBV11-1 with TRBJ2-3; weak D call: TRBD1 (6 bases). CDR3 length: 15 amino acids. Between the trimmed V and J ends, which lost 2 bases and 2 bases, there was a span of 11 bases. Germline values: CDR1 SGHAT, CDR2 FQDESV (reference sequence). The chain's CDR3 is CASSLWGHNTDTQYF. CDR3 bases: TGTGCCAGCAGCTTATGGGGACACAACACAGATACGCAGTATTTT.

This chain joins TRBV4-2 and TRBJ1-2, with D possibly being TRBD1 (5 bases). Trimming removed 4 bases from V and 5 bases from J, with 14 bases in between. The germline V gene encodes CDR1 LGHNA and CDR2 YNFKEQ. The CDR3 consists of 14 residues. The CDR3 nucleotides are TGTGCCAGCAGCCTCCCGACAGACGTTTATGGCTACACCTTC. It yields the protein CASSLPTDVYGYTF.

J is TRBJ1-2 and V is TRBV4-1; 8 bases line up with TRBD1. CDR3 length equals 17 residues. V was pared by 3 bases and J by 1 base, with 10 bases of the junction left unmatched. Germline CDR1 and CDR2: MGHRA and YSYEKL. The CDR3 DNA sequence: TGCGCCAGCAGCCAGGCCCCCGGGACAGGATTTAACTATGGCTACACCTTC. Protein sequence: CASSQAPGTGFNYGYTF.

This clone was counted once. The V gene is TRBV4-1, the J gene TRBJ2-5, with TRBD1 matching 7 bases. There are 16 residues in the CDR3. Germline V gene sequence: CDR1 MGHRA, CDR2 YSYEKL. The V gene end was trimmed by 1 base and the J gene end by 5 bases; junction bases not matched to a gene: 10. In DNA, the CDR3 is TGCGCCAGCAGCCAAGCAGAAAACAGGGGTTTGGAGACCCAGTACTTC. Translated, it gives CASSQAENRGLETQYF.

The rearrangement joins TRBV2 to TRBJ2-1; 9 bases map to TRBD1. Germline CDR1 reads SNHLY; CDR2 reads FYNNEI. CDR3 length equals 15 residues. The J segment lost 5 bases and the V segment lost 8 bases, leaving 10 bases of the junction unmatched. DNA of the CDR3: TGTGCCAGCTGTCTTCGGACAGGGGTGGACAATGAGCAGTTCTTC. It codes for CASCLRTGVDNEQFF. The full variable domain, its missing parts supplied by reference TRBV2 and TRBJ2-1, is EPEVTQTPSHQVTQMGQEVILRCVPISNHLYFYWYRQILGQKVEFLVSFYNNEISEKSEIFDDQFSVERPDGSNFTLKIRSTKLEDSAMYFCASCLRTGVDNEQFFGPGTRLTVL.

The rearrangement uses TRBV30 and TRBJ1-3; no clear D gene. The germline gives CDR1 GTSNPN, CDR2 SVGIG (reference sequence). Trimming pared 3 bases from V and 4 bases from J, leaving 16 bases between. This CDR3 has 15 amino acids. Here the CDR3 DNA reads TGTGCCTGGAGATTAGTCGGGGTCTCGGGAAACACCATATATTTT. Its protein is CAWRLVGVSGNTIYF.

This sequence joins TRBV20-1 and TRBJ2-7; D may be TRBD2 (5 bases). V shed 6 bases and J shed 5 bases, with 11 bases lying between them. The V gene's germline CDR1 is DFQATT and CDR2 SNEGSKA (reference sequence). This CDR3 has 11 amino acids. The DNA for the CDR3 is TGCAGTGCAACTAGTGGCCACGAGCAGTACTTC. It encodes CSATSGHEQYF.

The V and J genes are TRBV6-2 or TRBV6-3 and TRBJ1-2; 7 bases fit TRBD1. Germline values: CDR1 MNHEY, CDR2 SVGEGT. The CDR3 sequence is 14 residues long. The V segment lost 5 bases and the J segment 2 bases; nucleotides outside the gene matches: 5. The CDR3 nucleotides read TGTGCCAGCAGTCGAGGGACAGCCAACTATGGCTACACCTTC. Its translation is CASSRGTANYGYTF.

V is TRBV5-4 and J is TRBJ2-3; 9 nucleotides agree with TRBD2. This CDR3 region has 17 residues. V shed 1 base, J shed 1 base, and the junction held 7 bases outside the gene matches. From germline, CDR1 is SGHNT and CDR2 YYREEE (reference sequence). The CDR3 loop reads CASSLQLAGPGTDTQYF. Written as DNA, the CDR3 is TGTGCCAGCAGCTTGCAACTAGCGGGTCCCGGCACAGATACGCAGTATTTT.

In DNA form, the CDR3 reads TGTGCCAGCAGCTTCCCTCCTGGGGGCCATAGCACAGATACGCAGTATTTT. Its protein product is CASSFPPGGHSTDTQYF. The chain has TRBV11-2 and TRBJ2-3; perhaps TRBD1 as D (6 bases). This CDR3 region has 17 residues. Per germline, CDR1 SGHAT and CDR2 FQNNGV. Deletions cut 3 bases from V and 0 bases from J, with 16 bases between.

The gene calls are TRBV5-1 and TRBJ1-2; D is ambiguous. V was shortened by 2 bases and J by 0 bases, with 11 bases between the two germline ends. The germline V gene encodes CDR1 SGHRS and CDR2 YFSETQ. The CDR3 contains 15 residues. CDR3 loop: CASSFSGMSNYGYTF. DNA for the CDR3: TGCGCCAGCAGCTTCTCCGGGATGTCTAACTATGGCTACACCTTC.

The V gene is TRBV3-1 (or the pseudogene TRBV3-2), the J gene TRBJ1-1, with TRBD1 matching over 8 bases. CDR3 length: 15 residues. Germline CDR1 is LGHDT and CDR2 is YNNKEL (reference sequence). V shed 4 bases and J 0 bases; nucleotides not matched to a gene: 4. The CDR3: CASSLSQGVNTEAFF. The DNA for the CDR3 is TGTGCCAGCAGCCTTTCACAGGGGGTGAACACTGAAGCTTTCTTT.

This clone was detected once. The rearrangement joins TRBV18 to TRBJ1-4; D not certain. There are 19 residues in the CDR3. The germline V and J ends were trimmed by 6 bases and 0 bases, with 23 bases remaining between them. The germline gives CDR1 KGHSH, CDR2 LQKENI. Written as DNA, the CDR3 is TGTGCCAGCTCCCGAACCACGTTATCTGACATTGCAACTAATGAAAAACTGTTTTTT. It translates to CASSRTTLSDIATNEKLFF.

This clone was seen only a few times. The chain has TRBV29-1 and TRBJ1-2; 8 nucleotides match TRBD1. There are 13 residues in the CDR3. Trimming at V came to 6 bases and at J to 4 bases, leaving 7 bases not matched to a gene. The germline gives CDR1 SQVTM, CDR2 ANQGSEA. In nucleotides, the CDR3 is TGCAGCGTGTCAGGACAGGGCGGCTATGGCTACACCTTC. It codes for CSVSGQGGYGYTF.

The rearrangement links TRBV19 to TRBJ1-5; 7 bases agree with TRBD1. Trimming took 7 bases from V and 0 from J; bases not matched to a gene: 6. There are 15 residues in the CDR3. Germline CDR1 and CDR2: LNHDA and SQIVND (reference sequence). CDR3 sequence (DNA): TGTGCCAGTACCAGGGGGAGGTATAGCAATCAGCCCCAGCATTTT. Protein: CASTRGRYSNQPQHF.

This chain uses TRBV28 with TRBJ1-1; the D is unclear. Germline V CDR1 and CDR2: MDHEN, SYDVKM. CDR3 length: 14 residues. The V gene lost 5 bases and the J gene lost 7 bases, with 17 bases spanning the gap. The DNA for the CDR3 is TGTGCCAGCAGTATTCGGGATACTGTTGATGAAGCTTTCTTT. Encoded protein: CASSIRDTVDEAFF.

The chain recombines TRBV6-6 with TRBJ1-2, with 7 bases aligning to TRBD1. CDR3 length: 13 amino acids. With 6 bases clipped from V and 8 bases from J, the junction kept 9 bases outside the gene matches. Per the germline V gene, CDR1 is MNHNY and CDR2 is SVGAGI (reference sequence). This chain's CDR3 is CASRSTGAEGYTF. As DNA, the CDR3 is TGTGCCAGCAGAAGTACAGGGGCGGAGGGCTACACCTTC.

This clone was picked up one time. The CDR3 coding sequence is TGTGCCATCAGAGAGCTTTCAGGGAGGTCCTACAATGAGCAGTTCTTC. Amino acid sequence: CAIRELSGRSYNEQFF. The chain joins TRBV10-3 to TRBJ2-1; D perhaps matches TRBD2 (6 bases). Germline CDR1 is ENHRY and CDR2 is SYGVKD. The CDR3 is made up of 16 amino acids. V lost 6 bases and J 1 base, leaving 16 bases between the germline ends.

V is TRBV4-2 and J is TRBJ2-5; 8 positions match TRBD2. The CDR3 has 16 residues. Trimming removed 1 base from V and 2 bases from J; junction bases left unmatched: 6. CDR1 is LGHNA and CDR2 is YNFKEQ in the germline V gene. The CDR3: CASSQVGAGEQETQYF. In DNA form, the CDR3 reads TGTGCCAGCAGCCAAGTCGGAGCGGGGGAGCAAGAGACCCAGTACTTC.

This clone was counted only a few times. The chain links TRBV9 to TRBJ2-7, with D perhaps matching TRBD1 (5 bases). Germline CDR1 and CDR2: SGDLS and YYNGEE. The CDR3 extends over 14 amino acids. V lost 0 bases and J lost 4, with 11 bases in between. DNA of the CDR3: TGTGCCAGCAGCGTAGATAACAGGCGGTACGAGCAGTACTTC. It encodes CASSVDNRRYEQYF.

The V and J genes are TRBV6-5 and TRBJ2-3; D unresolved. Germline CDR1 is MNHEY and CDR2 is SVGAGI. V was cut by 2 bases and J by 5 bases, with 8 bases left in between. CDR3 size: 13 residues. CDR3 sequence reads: CASSYGPVDTQYF. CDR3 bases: TGTGCCAGCAGTTACGGGCCCGTAGATACGCAGTATTTT.

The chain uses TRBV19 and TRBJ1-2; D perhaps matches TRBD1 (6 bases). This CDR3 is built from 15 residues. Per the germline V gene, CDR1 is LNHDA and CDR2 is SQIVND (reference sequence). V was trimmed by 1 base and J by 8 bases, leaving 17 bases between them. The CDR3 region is CASSIVGRGIKGYTF. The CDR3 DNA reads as TGTGCCAGTAGTATAGTCGGCAGGGGAATAAAGGGCTACACCTTC.

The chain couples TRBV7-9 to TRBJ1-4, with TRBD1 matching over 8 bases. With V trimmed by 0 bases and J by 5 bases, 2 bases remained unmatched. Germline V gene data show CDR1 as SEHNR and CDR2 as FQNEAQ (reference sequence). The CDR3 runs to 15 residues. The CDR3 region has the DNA TGTGCCAGCAGCTTAGCAGGGACAGGAAATGAAAAACTGTTTTTT. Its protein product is CASSLAGTGNEKLFF.